One and the same sample provided the 17 T cell receptor beta chains below, sequenced in a study of shared clonotypes between healthy human individuals. Method: immunoSEQ multiplex PCR; TCRdb's copy keeps in-frame clones and lacks some. This table holds hundreds of thousands of clones, under 80% found once. Sequencing was carried out using memory CD4+ T cells sorted from blood. Stated subset: CD45RA-negative fraction. Receptors originate from a woman in her thirties in good health.

This clone was found a few times. This chain connects TRBV19 to TRBJ2-7; 8 bases align to TRBD2. Trimming cost V 3 bases and J 2 bases; bases outside gene matches: 6. The CDR3 covers 15 residues. CDR1 and CDR2 (germline): LNHDA, SQIVND (reference sequence). CDR3 in amino acids: CASSIAGTSPYEQYF. As DNA, the CDR3 is TGTGCCAGTAGTATCGCCGGGACTAGTCCCTACGAGCAGTACTTC. The complete variable domain, with remaining parts taken from reference TRBV19 and TRBJ2-7, reads DGGITQSPKYLFRKEGQNVTLSCEQNLNHDAMYWYRQDPGQGLRLIYYSQIVNDFQKGDIAEGYSVSREKKESFPLTVTSAQKNPTAFYLCASSIAGTSPYEQYFGPGTRLTVT.

This clone has ten or more counts. The V call is TRBV7-3, the J call TRBJ1-1; the D gene is possibly TRBD1 (5 bases). V was shortened by 5 bases and J by 1 base, with 8 bases between the two germline ends. Germline V gene sequence: CDR1 SGHTA, CDR2 FQGTGA. CDR3 size: 13 residues. CDR3 residues: CASSHDRNTEAFF. In DNA, the CDR3 is TGTGCCAGCAGCCACGACAGGAACACTGAAGCTTTCTTT. Together with reference TRBV7-3 and TRBJ1-1, the CDR3 gives the full variable domain: GAGVSQTPSNKVTEKGKYVELRCDPISGHTALYWYRQSLGQGPEFLIYFQGTGAADDSGLPNDRFFAVRPEGSVSTLKIQRTERGDSAVYLCASSHDRNTEAFFGQGTRLTVV.

This chain links TRBV4-1 with TRBJ2-1; the match to TRBD2 covers 7 bases. The J segment lost 2 bases and the V segment lost 4 bases, leaving 11 bases of the junction unmatched. This CDR3 has 17 residues. Germline CDR1 MGHRA, CDR2 YSYEKL. As DNA, the CDR3 is TGCGCCAGCAGCCCTTCTCCTAGCGGAGTTACCTACAATGAGCAGTTCTTC. This encodes CASSPSPSGVTYNEQFF.

The chain links TRBV30 to TRBJ2-1; TRBD2 aligns across 9 bases. Germline CDR1 GTSNPN, CDR2 SVGIG (reference sequence). The CDR3 extends over 14 amino acids. With V trimmed by 4 bases and J by 7 bases, 8 bases remained unmatched. The CDR3 protein is CAWISGSSFNEQFF. DNA for the CDR3: TGTGCCTGGATTAGCGGGAGTTCTTTTAATGAGCAGTTCTTC.

The chain uses TRBV6-5 and TRBJ2-7, with 12 bases identical to TRBD2. CDR1 MNHEY and CDR2 SVGAGI come from the germline V gene. This CDR3 contains 14 residues. J gave up 3 bases and V 6 bases, and 3 bases lay outside the gene matches. The CDR3 here is CASRATSGSYEQYF. The DNA of the CDR3 is TGTGCCAGCAGGGCGACTAGCGGGAGCTACGAGCAGTACTTC.

This chain connects TRBV28 to TRBJ1-2; perhaps TRBD1 as D (5 bases). V dropped 5 bases and J dropped 10 bases, with 17 bases sitting between them. Germline CDR1 is MDHEN and CDR2 is SYDVKM. This CDR3 region has 13 residues. CDR3 DNA: TGTGCCAGCAGTCCCGGGGGAGCCCACTACTACACCTTC. Translated, it gives CASSPGGAHYYTF.

For the CDR3, the DNA is TGTGCCAGCAGCGAACAGGAGAACACCGGGGAGCTGTTTTTT. Protein sequence: CASSEQENTGELFF. The gene calls are TRBV7-3 and TRBJ2-2, with D possibly being TRBD1 (5 bases). Germline values: CDR1 SGHTA, CDR2 FQGTGA. The V gene lost 5 bases and the J gene lost 1 base, with 8 bases spanning the gap. CDR3 length equals 14 residues. Full variable domain (outside the CDR3, taken from reference TRBV7-3 and TRBJ2-2): GAGVSQTPSNKVTEKGKYVELRCDPISGHTALYWYRQSLGQGPEFLIYFQGTGAADDSGLPNDRFFAVRPEGSVSTLKIQRTERGDSAVYLCASSEQENTGELFFGEGSRLTVL.

The gene calls are TRBV28 and TRBJ2-7; D possibly uses TRBD1 or TRBD2 (5 bases each). The V end lost 1 base, the J end lost 2 bases, and 9 bases lay between the germline ends. Per the germline V gene, CDR1 is MDHEN and CDR2 is SYDVKM. The CDR3 is 14 amino acids. In DNA, the CDR3 is TGTGCCAGCAGTTTATTGGGGGAAACCTACGAGCAGTACTTC. Translation gives CASSLLGETYEQYF.

This clone was counted only a few times. At the DNA level, this CDR3 is encoded by other sequences in the same sample as well. This sequence joins TRBV7-9 and TRBJ2-7, with D possibly being TRBD2 (5 bases). The ends were cut back, 3 bases at V and 2 bases at J, with 11 bases in the middle. CDR3 size: 14 residues. Germline V CDR1 and CDR2: SEHNR, FQNEAQ (reference sequence). CDR3 sequence: CASSLEAATYEQYF. CDR3 nucleotides: TGTGCCAGCAGCTTGGAGGCCGCCACCTACGAGCAGTACTTC.

The chain joins TRBV11-2 to TRBJ1-2; no clear D. V was shortened by 6 bases and J by 6 bases, with 14 bases between the two germline ends. The CDR3 loop spans 13 amino acids. CDR1 SGHAT and CDR2 FQNNGV come from the germline V gene. The CDR3 DNA reads TGTGCCAGCAGACGTTCCGGGGAACATGGCTACACCTTC. It codes for CASRRSGEHGYTF.

This clone has only one observation. The chain uses TRBV21-1 and TRBJ2-3; TRBD2, the table's D call, lacks a check against the DNA. TRBV21-1 is flagged as a pseudogene. This CDR3 region has 16 residues. The CDR3 nucleotides are TGTGCCAGCAGCAAAATCCCTAGCGGGAGCACAGATACGCAGTATTTT. Protein sequence: CASSKIPSGSTDTQYF.

With regard to this clone: Within the sample, other DNA sequences also encode this same CDR3. The CDR3 DNA is TGTGCCAGCTCACCACGAGGCACCCCCCTACGCGAGCAGTACTTC. Translated: CASSPRGTPLREQYF. V is TRBV18 and J is TRBJ2-7, with unresolved D. Per germline, CDR1 KGHSH and CDR2 LQKENI. The CDR3 totals 15 residues. The V end was cut by 1 base, the J end by 6 bases, with 16 bases between.

The chain joins TRBV2 to TRBJ1-5; TRBD1 is a possible D gene (5 bases). Per germline, CDR1 SNHLY and CDR2 FYNNEI. V lost 6 bases, J lost 11 bases, and 14 bases lay in between. The CDR3 is 12 amino acids. The CDR3 protein is CASRLAPGAQHF. The DNA of the CDR3 is TGTGCCAGCAGGCTCGCACCGGGGGCCCAGCATTTT.

The chain carries TRBV7-2 and TRBJ1-1; 12 nucleotides line up with TRBD1. The CDR3 totals 17 residues. V lost 2 bases and J lost 1; bases outside the gene matches: 5. Germline V gives CDR1 SGHTA, CDR2 FQGNSA. CDR3 protein: CASSLRGQGARNTEAFF. CDR3 sequence (DNA): TGTGCCAGCAGCTTAAGGGGACAGGGGGCTCGGAACACTGAAGCTTTCTTT.

The rearrangement links TRBV28 to TRBJ1-5, with TRBD1 matching 9 bases. This CDR3 comprises 19 residues. Germline CDR1 is MDHEN and CDR2 is SYDVKM. V lost 5 bases and J lost 3; bases outside the gene matches: 17. The CDR3 DNA reads TGTGCCAGCAGTGAGGGACAGGGATTTCAGACTATGAACAATCAGCCCCAGCATTTT. Amino acid sequence: CASSEGQGFQTMNNQPQHF. The whole variable domain, remainder taken from reference TRBV28 and TRBJ1-5, is DVKVTQSSRYLVKRTGEKVFLECVQDMDHENMFWYRQDPGLGLRLIYFSYDVKMKEKGDIPEGYSVSREKKERFSLILESASTNQTSMYLCASSEGQGFQTMNNQPQHFGDGTRLSIL.

This clone was detected many times. J is TRBJ2-2 and V is TRBV11-2; D gene unclear. This CDR3 is built from 15 residues. The germline gives CDR1 SGHAT, CDR2 FQNNGV. V dropped 3 bases and J dropped 3 bases, with 11 bases sitting between them. CDR3 residues: CASSFSKTHTGELFF. In DNA, the CDR3 is TGTGCCAGCAGCTTTAGTAAGACTCACACCGGGGAGCTGTTTTTT.

This clone was picked up a small number of times. The chain has TRBV6-1 and TRBJ1-1; D is undetermined. Germline CDR1 reads MNHNS; CDR2 reads SASEGT. The CDR3 contains 14 residues. The V and J ends lost 2 bases and 3 bases respectively, with 10 bases between them. The CDR3 DNA reads TGTGCCAGCAGTGAACGGGGAGACTACACTGAAGCTTTCTTT. Its translation is CASSERGDYTEAFF.